This T cell receptor beta chain is drawn from a study of blood T cell repertoires in COVID-19. Study in general: Whether acute or convalescent, the COVID-19 samples came from the United States, Italy and Spain.

Deletions cut 0 bases from V and 0 bases from J, with 3 bases between. The V gene's germline CDR1 is LNHNV and CDR2 YYDKDF (reference sequence). This CDR3 region has 14 residues. Produced via immunoSEQ multiplex PCR; TCRdb's table is partial and in-frame only. The top ten clones hold approximately 2% of a sample with approximately 250,000 clones, 75% to 90% of them seen once. Sequenced material: peripheral blood. The source of this sequence is a young man with active or convalescent COVID-19. The chain carries TRBV15 and TRBJ1-5; D not resolved. CDR3 bases: TGTGCCACCAGCAGAGACGGTAGCAATCAGCCCCAGCATTTT. Translated, it gives CATSRDGSNQPQHF.